Listed here is a single T cell receptor (beta chain). This record belongs to a study of blood T cell repertoires in COVID-19. For the study at large: COVID-19 samples, acute and convalescent, were from the United States, Italy and Spain. In each case, the material was cDNA or gDNA derived from T cells, B-cell-depleted T cells, or PBMCs.

Germline CDR1 SGHRS, CDR2 YFSETQ. The CDR3 consists of 16 residues. V shed 0 bases, J shed 2 bases, and the junction held 7 bases outside the gene matches. As processed by the authors: How many nucleated cells were present was estimated from reference gene primer amplification. Some clones are missing from TCRdb's copy, which holds only in-frame ones; the method was immunoSEQ multiplex PCR. V and J calls and clone size are as listed in that table; D and trimming were resolved from the DNA. Altogether about 190,000 clones are present, roughly 88% being singletons, with the ten largest covering 6.2%. What was sequenced was peripheral blood. The receptor comes from a woman in her 40s who had recovered from COVID-19. The chain carries TRBV5-1 and TRBJ2-5, with 7 bases matching TRBD1. The CDR3 DNA follows: TGCGCCAGCAGCTTGGGAGGGGGCGCGGTACAAGAGACCCAGTACTTC. This gives the protein CASSLGGGAVQETQYF.